This T cell receptor beta chain was sequenced for a study of T cells in localized non-small cell lung cancer (dated by TCRdb to the early 2020s). Background for the entire study: T cell repertoires of approximately 250 early-stage NSCLC patients were analyzed, with tumors being compared against uninvolved tumor-adjacent lungs. All 240 or so NSCLC patients in the cohort were treatment-naive and had localized lung tumors that were resected. The mean age of the NSCLC patients was about 70 years, with about 130 men and about a hundred women.

As for this clone: Its antigen is not yet known. No much larger clone exists at a distance of one base, and base qualities are not known.

At diagnosis, peripheral blood, uninvolved tumor-adjacent lung and tumor were collected and stored as a combination of fresh-frozen and FFPE material. TCR beta CDR3 regions were sequenced from DNA using the immunoSEQ Assay. The paper's data handling went like this. T cell density was computed as TCR beta template counts normalized to usable DNA estimated by amplifying housekeeping genes. Richness was estimated using the preseqR package, with extrapolation to 400,000 templates for PBMC samples and to 120,000 templates for tissue samples. Clonality was defined by subtracting Pielou's evenness from one. To identify tissue-enriched TCRs, differential abundance testing was run on productive amino-acid clonotypes with a minimum total count of 5 and an alpha of 0.1. The Jaccard Index and the Morisita Overlap Index were used to measure how much the repertoires overlapped between compartments. GLIPH clustered TCR beta CDR3s with public tetramer-defined viral CDR3s; viral motifs required at least three viral sequences plus V-gene enrichment. Sourced from immuneACCESS, this table was stored by TCRdb with only in-frame sequences that have V and J called. A share of the clones is absent; for the studies checked, an unresolved V gene accounts for under half, and the remainder has no known explanation. That table is the source of V, J and clone size, and D and trimming were worked out from the DNA. This sample holds about 5,900 clones; approximately 22% were observed only once. Jointly, the top ten make up around a tenth of the sample.

From its cysteine to its phenylalanine, the CDR3 spans 19 amino acids. The read is trimmed to its CDR3 DNA, 57 bases read in frame from base 1. General findings and caveats noted by the study authors: Multi-region tumor sequencing was not performed, so intratumor heterogeneity could not be excluded. Since the design was exploratory, TCR variables were selected using unadjusted p-values with no false-discovery rate correction. Uninvolved tumor-adjacent lung showed the highest T cell clonality, higher than tumor, which suggests more focused antigenic responses in the uninvolved tumor-adjacent lung. A median of approximately 50 of the top 100 tumor clones turned up in the paired uninvolved adjacent lung, and 25 to 30 of those clones also ranked among the top 100 of that same adjacent lung. Longer overall survival was associated with higher blood T cell density, whereas shorter survival was associated with higher adjacent-lung clonality.

Sequences were derived from lung tumor tissue, sampled before any cancer treatment. This clonotype originated in a female donor aged 60 or older with stage I lung adenocarcinoma. The rearranged chain carries TRBV1 and TRBJ1-1; TRBD1 reflects the table's D call only, with no check against the DNA. TRBV1 constitutes a pseudogene. The CDR3 corresponds to CTSSPSQDRDSHSDTEAFF. The bases read TGCACCAGCAGCCCTAGTCAAGACCGGGACAGCCACTCGGACACTGAAGCTTTCTTT.